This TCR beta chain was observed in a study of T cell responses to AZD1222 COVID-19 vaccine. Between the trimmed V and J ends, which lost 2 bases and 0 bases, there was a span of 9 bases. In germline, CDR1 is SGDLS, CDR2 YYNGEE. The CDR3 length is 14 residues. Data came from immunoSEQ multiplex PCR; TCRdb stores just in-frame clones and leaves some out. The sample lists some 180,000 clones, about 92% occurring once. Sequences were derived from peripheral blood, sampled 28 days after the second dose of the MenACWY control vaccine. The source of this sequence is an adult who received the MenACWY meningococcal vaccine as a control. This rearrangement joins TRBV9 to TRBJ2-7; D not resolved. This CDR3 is CASSVSADSYEQYF. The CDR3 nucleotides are TGTGCCAGCAGCGTCTCAGCAGACTCCTACGAGCAGTACTTC.